This is a list of T cell receptor beta chains from one sample in a study of monozygotic twins with inflammatory bowel disease. TCRdb re-called the 5' RACE reads and catalogs CDR3 proteins one per entry, DNA excluded. The sample holds 140,000 to 150,000 distinct CDR3 sequences. Input material: blood. These TCRs come from a human donor with ulcerative colitis or Crohn's disease, or a healthy co-twin of an affected twin (not recorded which). The CDR3 runs from the conserved cysteine through the conserved F or W.

J	V	CDR3
TRBJ2-2	TRBV29-1	CSVPLQMTGELFF
TRBJ1-1	TRBV5-1	CASCRDKNTEAFF
TRBJ2-7	TRBV29-1	CSVDNGRKDEQYF
TRBJ2-3	TRBV20-1	CSARWGTSSGADTQYF
TRBJ2-7	TRBV7-2	CASGWTSGPSYEQYF
TRBJ2-2	TRBV7-9	CASSSSSDRSHTGELFF
TRBJ2-1	TRBV9	CASSVATGRGNEQFF
TRBJ1-5	TRBV7-2	CASSLFEYSNQPQHF
TRBJ2-7	TRBV5-1	CASGTGSSSYEQYF
TRBJ2-7	TRBV15	CATSRDRAFEQYF
TRBJ1-3	TRBV29-1	CSVKVGKGTIYF
TRBJ2-3	TRBV30	CAWLPILAGGGDTQYF
TRBJ2-3	TRBV5-5	CASSLGPSGSTYDTQYF
TRBJ1-5	TRBV7-2	CASSLWGNSNQPQHF
TRBJ1-1	TRBV18	CASSPPSGGGGGAFF
TRBJ2-7	TRBV29-1	CSVEQVAEQYF
TRBJ1-3	TRBV4-2	CASCPGGGLTGNTIYF
TRBJ2-5	TRBV12-5	CASGPDDEEGTQYF
TRBJ1-1	TRBV6-2/TRBV6-3	CASKPGTFEAFF
TRBJ2-2	TRBV5-5	CASSLGQAYTGELFF
TRBJ1-3	TRBV29-1	CSVGASSGNTIYF
TRBJ1-1	TRBV7-6	CASSPGGTNTEAFF
TRBJ1-4	TRBV18	CASSPRTKGAGREEKLFF
TRBJ1-5	TRBV9	CASSVDGQGNQPQHF
TRBJ2-7	TRBV18	CASSQLGLSYEQYF
TRBJ2-6	TRBV3-1	CASSQSELRISGANVLTF
TRBJ2-7	TRBV7-2	CASSFRGRVDEQYF
TRBJ2-1	TRBV24-1	CATSDPVTSGSDRSYNEQFF
TRBJ1-2	TRBV5-5	CASSLEPSIYGYTF
TRBJ1-6	TRBV6-5	CASGSEGNSPLHF
TRBJ2-2	TRBV7-8	CASSLTGATGELFF
TRBJ2-5	TRBV9	CARSGGETQYF
TRBJ2-7	TRBV3-1	CASSLSSGTGMMSYEQYF
TRBJ2-5	TRBV24-1	CATSRGIETQYF
TRBJ2-1	TRBV7-8	CASSLGSWYYNEQFF
TRBJ2-1	TRBV7-8	CASSPGRGSSYNEQFF
TRBJ2-2	TRBV12-3/TRBV12-4	CASIYSGSFGNTGELFF
TRBJ1-2	TRBV6-5	CASSYSGGQEDGYTF
TRBJ2-6	TRBV19	CASSIGPAGANVLTF
TRBJ2-5	TRBV11-2	CASSLDGTSGRAPVTQYF
TRBJ2-3	TRBV9	CASSLLAGHPVLQYF
TRBJ2-3	TRBV6-6	CASSYSGDTDTQYF
TRBJ1-4	TRBV4-3	CASSPNGGSTNEKLFF
TRBJ2-1	TRBV6-1	CASTNRDYKHNEQFF
TRBJ2-1	TRBV18	CASSTNNEQFF
TRBJ1-6	TRBV25-1	CASSEGYNSPLHF
TRBJ2-5	TRBV7-3	CASSPGQRYEETQYF
TRBJ2-5	TRBV25-1	CASSEPGRQETQYF
TRBJ2-3	TRBV20-1	CSARILRAQYF
TRBJ1-5	TRBV20-1	CSASRALNQPQHF
TRBJ2-5	TRBV5-8	CASSFGTGGLEETQYF
TRBJ2-5	TRBV20-1	CSARGGLFQETQYF